The 18 T cell receptor beta chains below were found in one sample sequenced in a study of blood T cell repertoires in COVID-19. The data were produced by immunoSEQ multiplex PCR, yet TCRdb's version contains in-frame clones alone and is incomplete. The sample shows 400,000 or so clones, 80% to 95% of them seen only once. The sequenced sample was PBMCs or T cells enriched from blood (not recorded which). Receptors originate from a man aged 18-30 years who had recovered from COVID-19.

This clone has just one count. The rearrangement uses TRBV2 and TRBJ2-6; D perhaps matches TRBD1 (5 bases). The V gene lost 4 bases and the J gene lost 3 bases, with 13 bases spanning the gap. Germline CDR1 SNHLY, CDR2 FYNNEI. The CDR3 runs 16 residues. The DNA of the CDR3 is TGTGCCAGCAGTGGGACACTAAGAGGTGGGGCCAACGTCCTGACTTTC. Its protein product is CASSGTLRGGANVLTF.

This rearrangement joins TRBV11-2 to TRBJ1-3; TRBD1 might be the D (5 bases). The length of the CDR3 is 15 residues. Trimming removed 0 bases from V and 0 bases from J, with 6 bases in between. CDR1 and CDR2 from the germline V gene are SGHAT and FQNNGV. CDR3 DNA sequence: TGTGCCAGCAGCTTAGAACAGGTCTCTGGAAACACCATATATTTT. Its protein product is CASSLEQVSGNTIYF.

The rearrangement uses TRBV11-3 and TRBJ2-1, with 8 positions matching TRBD2. In germline, CDR1 is SGHNT, CDR2 YENEEA. This CDR3 has 15 residues. V dropped 3 bases and J dropped 4; count of bases not matched to a gene: 5. CDR3 in amino acids: CASSLTSEAYNEQFF. CDR3 nucleotides: TGTGCCAGCAGCTTGACTAGCGAAGCATACAATGAGCAGTTCTTC.

The chain links TRBV7-3 to TRBJ2-2; 13 bases line up with TRBD2. Trimming removed 5 bases from V and 5 bases from J; junction bases left unmatched: 8. Germline assignment: CDR1 SGHTA and CDR2 FQGTGA. The CDR3 is 17 residues long. The CDR3 DNA is TGTGCCAGCAGCCTCGGGACTAGCGGGACCAGAACCGGGGAGCTGTTTTTT. Translation: CASSLGTSGTRTGELFF.

The CDR3 nucleotides read TGTGCCAGTAGTATCGGGATGAACACTGAAGCTTTCTTT. This codes for CASSIGMNTEAFF. The chain employs TRBV19 and TRBJ1-1; D is unresolved. Trimming shortened V by 3 bases and J by 0 bases, and 5 bases separated the two germline ends. CDR3 length: 13 amino acids. Germline V lookup: CDR1 LNHDA, CDR2 SQIVND (reference sequence).

The chain recombines TRBV3-1 (or the pseudogene TRBV3-2) with TRBJ2-7; no reliable D call. CDR3 size: 15 residues. Trimming shortened V by 4 bases and J by 5 bases, and 18 bases separated the two germline ends. The germline gives CDR1 LGHDT, CDR2 YNNKEL (reference sequence). CDR3 DNA: TGTGCCAGCAGCCCCACCGGGTCTCCTCTGCACGAGCAGTACTTC. Translated: CASSPTGSPLHEQYF.

The rearrangement uses TRBV7-2 and TRBJ2-7, with D possibly being TRBD1 (6 bases). V lost 2 bases, J lost 4 bases, and 12 bases lay in between. The CDR3 sequence is 14 residues long. The germline V gene has CDR1 SGHTA and CDR2 FQGNSA. The DNA for the CDR3 is TGTGCCAGCAGCTTATTACAGGGCGGGTACGAGCAGTACTTC. Residues: CASSLLQGGYEQYF.

The chain couples TRBV5-1 to TRBJ1-5, with TRBD1 matching over 11 bases. The V gene's germline CDR1 is SGHRS and CDR2 YFSETQ. V lost 4 bases and J lost 4; bases outside the gene matches: 4. The length of the CDR3 is 15 residues. This CDR3 is CASSPGQGANQPQHF. CDR3 DNA: TGCGCCAGCAGCCCCGGACAGGGGGCTAATCAGCCCCAGCATTTT.

This clone showed up many times. The chain combines TRBV7-8 with TRBJ1-3; 7 positions match TRBD1. Germline values: CDR1 SGHVS, CDR2 FQNEAQ. The junction had 8 bases not matched to a gene; V was cut back by 0 bases and J by 0 bases. The CDR3 contains 18 residues. The CDR3 DNA reads as TGTGCCAGCAGCTTAGCAAGCCTACAGGGGACCTCTGGAAACACCATATATTTT. Translated, it gives CASSLASLQGTSGNTIYF.

This chain uses TRBV21-1 with TRBJ2-5; the D segment call TRBD1 is taken from the table without a DNA check. TRBV21-1 is labeled a pseudogene. CDR3 length equals 17 residues. CDR3 bases: TGTGCCAGCAGCAAAGGGGAGGACAGGGCGTACCAAGAGACCCAGTACTTC. It specifies CASSKGEDRAYQETQYF.

The chain combines TRBV5-1 with TRBJ2-7; 8 nucleotides align to TRBD1. Unmatched junction bases numbered 6, after V lost 0 bases and J lost 4 bases. This CDR3 comprises 15 residues. CDR1 and CDR2 from the germline V gene are SGHRS and YFSETQ. Here the CDR3 reads CASSLAAGGDYEQYF. Here the CDR3 DNA reads TGCGCCAGCAGCTTGGCCGCAGGGGGCGATTACGAGCAGTACTTC.

The chain has TRBV12-3 or TRBV12-4 and TRBJ1-2; TRBD1 aligns across 10 bases. This CDR3 has 13 amino acids. V lost 5 bases, J lost 6 bases, and 3 bases stayed unmatched. The CDR3: CASSVGTGDGYTF. The DNA for the CDR3 is TGTGCCAGCAGTGTCGGGACAGGGGATGGCTACACCTTC.

The chain couples TRBV29-1 to TRBJ2-3; TRBD2 matches at 8 bases. Germline CDR1 SQVTM, CDR2 ANQGSEA. The CDR3 length is 14 residues. V lost 5 bases to trimming and J lost 4 bases; unmatched junction nucleotides: 8. Here the CDR3 reads CSVLNHGGADTQYF. CDR3 nucleotides: TGCAGCGTTTTGAACCACGGGGGGGCAGATACGCAGTATTTT.

Notes on this clone: The sample carries other DNA sequences with the same CDR3. This rearrangement joins TRBV12-3 or TRBV12-4 to TRBJ2-2; the D gene is possibly TRBD2 (5 bases). Trimming cost V 6 bases and J 7 bases, with 9 bases left between them. The length of the CDR3 is 12 residues. In DNA, the CDR3 is TGTGCCAGCAGCCCTGGACTCGGGGAGCTGTTTTTT. Protein product: CASSPGLGELFF.

This chain uses TRBV3-1 (or the pseudogene TRBV3-2) with TRBJ2-1; 10 nucleotides line up with TRBD1. This CDR3 is 15 amino acids long. With V trimmed by 1 base and J by 4 bases, 1 base remained unmatched. From germline, CDR1 is LGHDT and CDR2 YNNKEL (reference sequence). CDR3 nucleotide sequence: TGTGCCAGCAGCCAAGGACAGGGGGCTTACAATGAGCAGTTCTTC. Translation gives CASSQGQGAYNEQFF.

V gene TRBV4-1 combines with J gene TRBJ2-7; D unclear. The CDR3 consists of 15 residues. V lost 0 bases and J lost 2, with 11 bases in between. Germline V gene sequence: CDR1 MGHRA, CDR2 YSYEKL. CDR3 coding DNA: TGCGCCAGCAGCCAAGATCTTTCCGTTACCTACGAGCAGTACTTC. Translating it yields CASSQDLSVTYEQYF.

The rearrangement joins TRBV11-2 to TRBJ1-1, with TRBD1 matching over 8 bases. This CDR3 comprises 17 residues. CDR1 SGHAT and CDR2 FQNNGV come from the germline V gene. Trimming at V came to 2 bases and at J to 2 bases, leaving 10 bases not matched to a gene. The CDR3 DNA follows: TGTGCCAGCAGCTTAATTCAGGGGGCGCCCCCTAACACTGAAGCTTTCTTT. Residues: CASSLIQGAPPNTEAFF. Full variable domain (outside the CDR3, taken from reference TRBV11-2 and TRBJ1-1): EAGVAQSPRYKIIEKRQSVAFWCNPISGHATLYWYQQILGQGPKLLIQFQNNGVVDDSQLPKDRFSAERLKGVDSTLKIQPAKLEDSAVYLCASSLIQGAPPNTEAFFGQGTRLTVV.

The gene calls are TRBV4-1 and TRBJ1-2; tentatively, D is TRBD1 (5 bases). Germline assignment: CDR1 MGHRA and CDR2 YSYEKL. CDR3 size: 14 residues. The V end was cut by 3 bases, the J end by 5 bases, with 13 bases between. Here the CDR3 DNA reads TGCGCCAGCAGCCAGGATCCGGGGGGGTATGGCTACACCTTC. Protein product: CASSQDPGGYGYTF.